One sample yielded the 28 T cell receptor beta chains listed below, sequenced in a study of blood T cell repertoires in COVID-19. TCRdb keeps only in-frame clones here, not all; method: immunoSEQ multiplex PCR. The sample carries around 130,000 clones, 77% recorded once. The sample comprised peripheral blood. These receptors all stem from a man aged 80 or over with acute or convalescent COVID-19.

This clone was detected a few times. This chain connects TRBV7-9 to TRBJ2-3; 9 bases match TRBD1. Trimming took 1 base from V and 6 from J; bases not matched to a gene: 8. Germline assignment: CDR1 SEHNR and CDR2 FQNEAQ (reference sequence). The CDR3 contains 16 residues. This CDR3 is CASSLGTTGGVDTQYF. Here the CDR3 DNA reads TGTGCCAGCAGCTTAGGGACCACAGGGGGCGTGGATACGCAGTATTTT.

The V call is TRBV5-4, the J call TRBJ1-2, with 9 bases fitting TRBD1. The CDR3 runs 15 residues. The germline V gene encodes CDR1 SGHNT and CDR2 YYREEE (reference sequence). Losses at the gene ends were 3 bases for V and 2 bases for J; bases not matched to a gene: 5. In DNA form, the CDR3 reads TGTGCCAGCAGCTCAGGGACAGGGTGGAACTATGGCTACACCTTC. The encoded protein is CASSSGTGWNYGYTF.

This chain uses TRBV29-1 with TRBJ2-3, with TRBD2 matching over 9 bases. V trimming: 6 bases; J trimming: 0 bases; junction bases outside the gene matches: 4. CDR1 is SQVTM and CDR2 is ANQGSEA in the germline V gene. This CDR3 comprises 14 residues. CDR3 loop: CSVVTSGSTDTQYF. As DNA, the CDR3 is TGCAGCGTCGTTACTAGCGGGAGCACAGATACGCAGTATTTT.

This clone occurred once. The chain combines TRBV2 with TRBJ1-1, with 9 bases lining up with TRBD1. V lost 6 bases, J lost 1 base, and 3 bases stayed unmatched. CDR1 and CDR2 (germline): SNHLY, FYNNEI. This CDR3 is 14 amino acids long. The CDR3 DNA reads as TGTGCCAGCAGGGGGACAGGGCGGAACACTGAAGCTTTCTTT. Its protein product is CASRGTGRNTEAFF.

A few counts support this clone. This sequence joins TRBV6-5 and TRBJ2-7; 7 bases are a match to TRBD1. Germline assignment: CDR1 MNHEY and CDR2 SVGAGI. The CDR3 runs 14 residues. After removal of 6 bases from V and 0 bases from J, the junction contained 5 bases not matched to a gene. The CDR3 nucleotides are TGTGCCAGCAGGCCGGGACAGTACTCCTACGAGCAGTACTTC. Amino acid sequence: CASRPGQYSYEQYF.

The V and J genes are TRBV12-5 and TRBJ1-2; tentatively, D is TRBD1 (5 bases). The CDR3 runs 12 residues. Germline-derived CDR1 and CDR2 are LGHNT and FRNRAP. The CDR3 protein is CLRGFRGYGYTF. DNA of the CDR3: TGTCTTCGGGGGTTCCGGGGCTATGGCTACACCTTC.

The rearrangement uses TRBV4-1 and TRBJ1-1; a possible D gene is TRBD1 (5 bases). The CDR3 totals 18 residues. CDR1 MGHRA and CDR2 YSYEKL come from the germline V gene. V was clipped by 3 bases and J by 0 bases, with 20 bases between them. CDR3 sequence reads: CASSHTVLGRGLNTEAFF. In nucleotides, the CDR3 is TGCGCCAGCAGCCACACGGTGCTCGGCCGGGGGTTGAACACTGAAGCTTTCTTT.

CDR3: CASSLQTGLSEKLFF. In DNA form, the CDR3 reads TGTGCCAGCAGCCTTCAAACAGGGCTCTCAGAAAAACTGTTTTTT. This chain uses TRBV14 with TRBJ1-4, with a tentative D call TRBD1 (6 bases). The CDR3 sequence is 15 residues long. Germline V gene lookup returns CDR1 SGHDN and CDR2 FVKESK. V dropped 4 bases and J dropped 8 bases, with 17 bases sitting between them.

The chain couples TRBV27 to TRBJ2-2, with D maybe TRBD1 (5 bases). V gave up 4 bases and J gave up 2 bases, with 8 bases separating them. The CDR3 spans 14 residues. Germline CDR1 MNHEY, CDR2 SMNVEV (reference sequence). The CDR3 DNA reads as TGTGCCAGCAGTTCTGACAGTAACACCGGGGAGCTGTTTTTT. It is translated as CASSSDSNTGELFF.

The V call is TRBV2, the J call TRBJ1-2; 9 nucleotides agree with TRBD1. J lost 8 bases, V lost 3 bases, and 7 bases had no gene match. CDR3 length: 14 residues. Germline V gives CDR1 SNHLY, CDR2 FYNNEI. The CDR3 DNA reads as TGTGCCAGCAGTGAGCAGGGACAGGGTGTGGGCTACACCTTC. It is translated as CASSEQGQGVGYTF.

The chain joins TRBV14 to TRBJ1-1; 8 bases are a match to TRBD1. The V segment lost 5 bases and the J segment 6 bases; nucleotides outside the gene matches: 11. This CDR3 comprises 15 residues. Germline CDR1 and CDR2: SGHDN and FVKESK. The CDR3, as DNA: TGTGCCAGCAGCAAAACCAGGGGGCCGGGGTCTGAAGCTTTCTTT. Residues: CASSKTRGPGSEAFF.

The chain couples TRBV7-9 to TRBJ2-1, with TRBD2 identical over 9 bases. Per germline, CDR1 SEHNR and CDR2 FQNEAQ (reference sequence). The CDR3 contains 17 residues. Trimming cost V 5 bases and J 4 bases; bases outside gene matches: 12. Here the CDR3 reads CASSNLLAGVVYNEQFF. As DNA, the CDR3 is TGTGCCAGCAGCAACCTCTTAGCGGGGGTAGTATACAATGAGCAGTTCTTC.

The CDR3 loop reads CASSLEAGAYNEQFF. CDR3 sequence (DNA): TGTGCCAGCAGCTTAGAAGCGGGGGCCTACAATGAGCAGTTCTTC. V gene TRBV7-2 combines with J gene TRBJ2-1; TRBD2 agrees at 8 bases. Unmatched junction bases numbered 1, after V lost 1 base and J lost 2 bases. The CDR3 sequence is 15 residues long. Germline V gene sequence: CDR1 SGHTA, CDR2 FQGNSA.

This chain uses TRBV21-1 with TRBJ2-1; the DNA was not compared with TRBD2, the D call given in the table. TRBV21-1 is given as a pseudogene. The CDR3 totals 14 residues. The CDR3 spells CARWRGSLRNEQFF. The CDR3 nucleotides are TGTGCCCGGTGGCGGGGAAGTCTTCGGAATGAGCAGTTCTTC.

CDR3 nucleotides: TGTGCCAGCAGCTTGATTTCGGGGAGCTCAGATACGCAGTATTTT. It codes for CASSLISGSSDTQYF. This chain uses TRBV5-5 with TRBJ2-3; TRBD2 is a possible D gene (5 bases). Germline values: CDR1 SGHKS, CDR2 YYEKEE (reference sequence). V lost 1 base to trimming and J lost 4 bases, with 13 bases between them. The CDR3 consists of 15 residues.

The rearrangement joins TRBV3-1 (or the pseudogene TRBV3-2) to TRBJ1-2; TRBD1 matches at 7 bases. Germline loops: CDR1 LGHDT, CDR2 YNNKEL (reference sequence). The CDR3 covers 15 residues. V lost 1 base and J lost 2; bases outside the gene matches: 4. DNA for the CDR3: TGTGCCAGCAGCCAAGCACAGGGGTGGAACTATGGCTACACCTTC. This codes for CASSQAQGWNYGYTF.

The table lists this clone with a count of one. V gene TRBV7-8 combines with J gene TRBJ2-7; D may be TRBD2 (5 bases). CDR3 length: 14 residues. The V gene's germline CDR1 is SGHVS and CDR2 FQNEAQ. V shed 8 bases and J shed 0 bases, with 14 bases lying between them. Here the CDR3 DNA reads TGTGCCAGCCGCTCAAGCCGGGGCTCCTACGAGCAGTACTTC. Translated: CASRSSRGSYEQYF.

The DNA of the CDR3 is TGTGCCAGCAGCTTAGCTAGGGGAGAGACCCAGTACTTC. It specifies CASSLARGETQYF. The chain joins TRBV7-2 to TRBJ2-5, with D perhaps matching TRBD1 (5 bases). V was trimmed by 0 bases and J by 4 bases, leaving 6 bases between them. Germline lookup yields CDR1 SGHTA and CDR2 FQGNSA. CDR3 length: 13 amino acids.

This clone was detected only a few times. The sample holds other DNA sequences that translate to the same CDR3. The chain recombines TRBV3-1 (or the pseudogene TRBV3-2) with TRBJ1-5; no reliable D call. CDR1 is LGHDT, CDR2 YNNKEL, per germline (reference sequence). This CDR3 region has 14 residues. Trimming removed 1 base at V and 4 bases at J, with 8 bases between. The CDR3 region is CASSQGSGNQPQHF. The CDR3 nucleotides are TGTGCCAGCAGCCAAGGCTCGGGAAATCAGCCCCAGCATTTT.

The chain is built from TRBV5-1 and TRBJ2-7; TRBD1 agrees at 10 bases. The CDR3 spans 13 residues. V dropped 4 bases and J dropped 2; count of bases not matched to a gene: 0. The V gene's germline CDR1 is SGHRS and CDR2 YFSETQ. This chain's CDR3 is CASSGTGAYEQYF. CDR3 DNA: TGCGCCAGCAGCGGGACAGGGGCCTACGAGCAGTACTTC.

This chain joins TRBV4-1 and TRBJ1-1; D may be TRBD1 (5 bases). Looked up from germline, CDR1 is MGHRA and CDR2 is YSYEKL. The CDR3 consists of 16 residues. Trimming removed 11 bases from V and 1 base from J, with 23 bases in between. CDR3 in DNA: TGCGCCGCCTCCTGGAGGGCTCTGGGGGAGAACACTGAAGCTTTCTTT. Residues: CAASWRALGENTEAFF.

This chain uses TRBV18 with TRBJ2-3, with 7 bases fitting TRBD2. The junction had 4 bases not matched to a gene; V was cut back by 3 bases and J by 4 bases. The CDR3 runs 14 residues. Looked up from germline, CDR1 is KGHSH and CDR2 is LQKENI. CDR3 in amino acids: CASSPGGGPDTQYF. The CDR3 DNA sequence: TGTGCCAGCTCACCGGGGGGAGGGCCAGATACGCAGTATTTT. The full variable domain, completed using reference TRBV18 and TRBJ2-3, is NAGVMQNPRHLVRRRGQEARLRCSPMKGHSHVYWYRQLPEEGLKFMVYLQKENIIDESGMPKERFSAEFPKEGPSILRIQQVVRGDSAAYFCASSPGGGPDTQYFGPGTRLTVL.

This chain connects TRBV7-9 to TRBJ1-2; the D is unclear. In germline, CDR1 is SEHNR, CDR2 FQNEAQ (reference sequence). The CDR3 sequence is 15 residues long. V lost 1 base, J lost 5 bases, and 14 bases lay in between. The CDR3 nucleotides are TGTGCCAGCAGCTTAGAGCCAGCGAGGGCATATGGCTACACCTTC. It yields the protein CASSLEPARAYGYTF. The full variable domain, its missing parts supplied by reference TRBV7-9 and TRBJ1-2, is DTGVSQNPRHKITKRGQNVTFRCDPISEHNRLYWYRQTLGQGPEFLTYFQNEAQLEKSRLLSDRFSAERPKGSFSTLEIQRTEQGDSAMYLCASSLEPARAYGYTFGSGTRLTVV.

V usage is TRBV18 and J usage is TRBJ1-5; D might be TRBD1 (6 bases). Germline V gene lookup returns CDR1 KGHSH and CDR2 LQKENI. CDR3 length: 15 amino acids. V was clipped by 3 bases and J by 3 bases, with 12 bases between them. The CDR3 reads CASSPEQGLNQPQHF. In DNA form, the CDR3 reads TGTGCCAGCTCACCGGAACAGGGCCTCAATCAGCCCCAGCATTTT.

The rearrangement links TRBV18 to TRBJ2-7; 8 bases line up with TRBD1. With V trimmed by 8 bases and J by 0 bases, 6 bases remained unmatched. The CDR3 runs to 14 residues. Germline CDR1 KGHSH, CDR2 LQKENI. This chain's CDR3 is CASAQGAVSYEQYF. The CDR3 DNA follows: TGTGCCAGCGCCCAGGGGGCGGTCTCCTACGAGCAGTACTTC.

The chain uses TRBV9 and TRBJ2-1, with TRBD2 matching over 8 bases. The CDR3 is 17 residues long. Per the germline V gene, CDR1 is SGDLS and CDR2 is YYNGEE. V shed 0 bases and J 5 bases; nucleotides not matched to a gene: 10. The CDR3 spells CASSVDPRGGSDNEQFF. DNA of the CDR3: TGTGCCAGCAGCGTAGATCCCCGGGGGGGCAGTGACAATGAGCAGTTCTTC.

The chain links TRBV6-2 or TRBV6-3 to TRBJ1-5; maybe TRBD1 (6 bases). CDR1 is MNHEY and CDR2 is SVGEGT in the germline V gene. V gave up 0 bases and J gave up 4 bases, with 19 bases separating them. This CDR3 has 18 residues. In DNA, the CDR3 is TGTGCCAGCAGTTACTCGACCGGGGGGGCGGCCCTTAATCAGCCCCAGCATTTT. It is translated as CASSYSTGGAALNQPQHF.

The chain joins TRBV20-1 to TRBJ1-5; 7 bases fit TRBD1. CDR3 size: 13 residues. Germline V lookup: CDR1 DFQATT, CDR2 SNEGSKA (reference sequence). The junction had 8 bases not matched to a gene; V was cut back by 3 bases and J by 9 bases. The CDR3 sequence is CSASGQGGRPQHF. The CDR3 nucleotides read TGCAGTGCTAGTGGGCAGGGGGGTCGGCCCCAGCATTTT.